This record covers a single T cell receptor beta chain. Its antigen target is currently unknown. The record has no base qualities; no much larger clone is one base away. This entry is derived from a study of shared clonotypes between healthy human individuals (dated by TCRdb to between 2020 and 2021). With regard to the full study: A couple of women and a few men aged 18 to 49 years were included in the cohort. To estimate repertoire size and how much clonotype sharing occurs between individuals, the study deeply sequenced the blood TCR repertoires of a handful of healthy adults. For each donor, CD4 naive and CD4 memory were each run on three plates, CD8 naive on two plates, and CD8 memory on one plate. Each donor's leukapheresis produced roughly between roughly 0.85 and 9.5 billion PBMCs. Libraries were prepared and TCR repertoires were sequenced by different laboratories using diverse techniques, in order to increase sequencing depth and limit assay-specific biases.

V and J are truncated by 5 bases and 3 bases respectively, leaving an intervening sequence of 7 bases. CDR1 and CDR2 are drawn from the germline V gene: MNHNS, SASEGT. Inclusive of the bounding cysteine and phenylalanine, the CDR3 is 12 residues long. Kept here is only the CDR3 DNA, which spans 36 bases and is read in frame from base 1. The full study reports these points: Rarefaction of sorted-subset datasets indicated incomplete sequencing despite the large sequencing depth. Sampling was restricted to blood, and TCR repertoires in tissues likely differ from the TCR repertoires found in blood. Compared with non-shared clonotypes, the clonotypes found in all four sorted-subset donors had higher generation probabilities. The small number of donors limited the genetic and exposure-history diversity represented. Estimated clonotype richness was generally larger for naive than for memory subsets. About 5% of naive CD4, 3% to 4% of naive CD8, about 2.1% of memory CD4, and about 0.4% of memory CD8 clonotypes were shared across a few donors. Pairwise subsampling led to the expectation that sequencing depth would affect the degree of clonotype sharing among donors.

Using the deep immunoSEQ assay, multiplex PCR amplified TCR CDR3 regions from genomic DNA. Extracted genomic DNA from each cell subset was distributed evenly across all wells of several immunoSEQ 96-well plates, and each plate was treated as a replicate. Each replicate PCR for sorted subsets received roughly 200 ng genomic DNA, equal to 28,000 or so T cell genomes. Purified libraries were quantified with a Qubit 3.0 fluorometer, sized on a Bioanalyzer 2100, and re-quantified with the KAPA Library Quantification kit. Every immunoSEQ 96-well plate was sequenced on a dedicated single-read 150-cycle Illumina NextSeq 550 flow cell. Turning to the authors' computational methods: Because the immunoSEQ output included only junctional sequences and no quality scores, the filtering could not be the same as the filtering used for full-length reads. Sequences were annotated with PyIR, a Python wrapper for IgBLAST v1.9, using IMGT germline references to assign V/J genes and CDR3. Reads were filtered out if the reads had weak V/J assignments (E-value above 1e-6), no CDR3, stop codons, out-of-frame junctions, or ambiguous translated residues. A V3J clonotype was defined by an identical inferred V gene, J gene, and CDR3 amino acid sequence. Percentage overlap between repertoires was computed as shared unique clonotypes divided by the size of the smaller repertoire. Three approaches were used to assess repertoire richness: RTK rarefaction, the Chao1 estimator, and Recon v2.1 estimates of unobserved clonotypes. Generation probabilities for all TCRbeta clonotypes obtained by the gDNA method from a handful of donors were computed using OLGA. As stored in TCRdb, this immuneACCESS dataset retains in-frame rearrangements with V and J assigned. A fraction of the clones does not appear; measured against another copy, unresolved V genes explain less than half of the discrepancy, and the remainder lacks a known reason. From that table come the V and J calls and clone size; the DNA was used to work out D and trimming. A total of 2 million to 2.5 million clones appear in this sample, 90% to 96% of them only once. The ten largest clones capture 0.13% of the sample.

The donors were healthy, HIV-negative adults who had no recently reported acute infections or vaccinations. Every donor was a Caucasian adult residing in Nashville, Tennessee, USA. CD4+ T cells were enriched by magnetic negative selection; naive cells were then positively selected on CD45RA, and the negative fraction formed the memory subset. Blood was obtained by leukapheresis, after which PBMCs were separated by Ficoll-Histopaque density gradient centrifugation and cryopreserved in liquid nitrogen vapor phase. Analytical flow cytometry was used to check the purity and quantity of each magnetically sorted T cell population. Genomic DNA was isolated from every sorted fraction and measured by UV absorbance on a Nanodrop 2000c.

The V and J segments used are TRBV6-1 and TRBJ1-2; the D gene cannot be named for sure. Material for sequencing was naive CD4+ T cells sorted from blood. The meaning of the sample's cell subset or site label: CD45RA+ positively selected. The sequence came from a man younger than 30 in good health. The CDR3 loop reads CASSLQDYGYTF. The DNA is as follows: TGTGCCAGCAGTCTCCAGGACTATGGCTACACCTTC.